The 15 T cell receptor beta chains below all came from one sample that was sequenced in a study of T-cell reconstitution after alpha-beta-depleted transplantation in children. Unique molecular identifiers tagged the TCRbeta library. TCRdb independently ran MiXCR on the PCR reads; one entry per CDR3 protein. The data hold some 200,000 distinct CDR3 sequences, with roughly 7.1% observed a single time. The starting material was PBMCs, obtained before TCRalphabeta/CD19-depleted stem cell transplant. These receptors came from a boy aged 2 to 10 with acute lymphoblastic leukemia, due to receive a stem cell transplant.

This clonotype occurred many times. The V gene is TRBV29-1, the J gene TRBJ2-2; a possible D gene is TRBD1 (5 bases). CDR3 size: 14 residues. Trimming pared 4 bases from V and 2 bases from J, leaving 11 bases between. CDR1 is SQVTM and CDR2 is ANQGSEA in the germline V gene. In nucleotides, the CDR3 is TGCAGCGTTGGAACAGGCCTTAACACCGGGGAGCTGTTTTTT. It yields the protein CSVGTGLNTGELFF.

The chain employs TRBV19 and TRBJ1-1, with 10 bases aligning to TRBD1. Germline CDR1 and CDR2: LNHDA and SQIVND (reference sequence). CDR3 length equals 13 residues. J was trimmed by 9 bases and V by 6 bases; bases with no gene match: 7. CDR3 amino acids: CASRKTGGRKAFF. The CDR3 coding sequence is TGTGCCAGTAGGAAGACAGGGGGCAGGAAAGCTTTCTTT.

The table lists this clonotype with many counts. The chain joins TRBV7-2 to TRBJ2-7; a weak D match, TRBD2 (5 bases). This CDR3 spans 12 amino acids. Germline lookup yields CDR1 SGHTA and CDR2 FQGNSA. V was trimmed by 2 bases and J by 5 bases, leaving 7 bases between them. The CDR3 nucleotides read TGTGCCAGCAGCTTATGGGAGAACGAGCAGTACTTC. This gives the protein CASSLWENEQYF.

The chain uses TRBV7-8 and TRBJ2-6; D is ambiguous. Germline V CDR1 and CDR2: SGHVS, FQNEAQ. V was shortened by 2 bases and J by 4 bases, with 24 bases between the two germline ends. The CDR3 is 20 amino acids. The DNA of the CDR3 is TGTGCCAGCAGCTTATCCGTAGGCAGATTTAGTTTCTCAGGGGCCAACGTCCTGACTTTC. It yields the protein CASSLSVGRFSFSGANVLTF.

The CDR3 is CATSDPSRNRLSYNEQFF. For the CDR3, the DNA is TGTGCCACCAGTGATCCCAGTCGAAACCGTCTCTCCTACAATGAGCAGTTCTTC. V is TRBV24-1 and J is TRBJ2-1; the D is unclear. From germline, CDR1 is KGHDR and CDR2 SFDVKD. The length of the CDR3 is 18 residues. V was trimmed by 3 bases and J by 0 bases, leaving 17 bases between them.

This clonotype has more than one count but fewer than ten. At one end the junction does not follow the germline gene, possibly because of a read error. For the CDR3, the DNA is TGTTCCAGCACCCCGGCGGGGCAGGTGGGGACCGGGGATCTGTTTTTT. This codes for CSSTPAGQVGTGDLFF. This chain uses TRBV28 with TRBJ2-2, with D perhaps matching TRBD2 (6 bases). The germline V gene has CDR1 MDHEN and CDR2 SYDVKM. This CDR3 is 16 amino acids long.

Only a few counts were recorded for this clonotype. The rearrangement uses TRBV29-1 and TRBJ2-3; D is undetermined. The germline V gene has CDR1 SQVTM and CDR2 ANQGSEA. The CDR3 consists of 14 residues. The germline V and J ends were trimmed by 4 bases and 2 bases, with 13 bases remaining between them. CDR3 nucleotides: TGCAGCGTTGTCGTTTCGGGTTTCACAGATACGCAGTATTTT. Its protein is CSVVVSGFTDTQYF.

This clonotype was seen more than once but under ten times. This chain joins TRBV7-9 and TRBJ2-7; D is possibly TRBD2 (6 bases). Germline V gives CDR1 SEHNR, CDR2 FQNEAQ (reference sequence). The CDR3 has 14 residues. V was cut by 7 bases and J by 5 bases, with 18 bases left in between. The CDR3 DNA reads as TGTGCCAGCACCGGGGGAAATAACAACCACGAGCAGTACTTC. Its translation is CASTGGNNNHEQYF.

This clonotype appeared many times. The CDR3 nucleotides are TGTGCCAGCAGTTTTATAGGGTCCGGGTCCTACGAGCAGTACTTC. It translates to CASSFIGSGSYEQYF. The chain has TRBV28 and TRBJ2-7, with D uncertain. Germline CDR1 reads MDHEN; CDR2 reads SYDVKM. The V gene lost 3 bases and the J gene lost 1 base, with 13 bases spanning the gap. The CDR3 consists of 15 residues.

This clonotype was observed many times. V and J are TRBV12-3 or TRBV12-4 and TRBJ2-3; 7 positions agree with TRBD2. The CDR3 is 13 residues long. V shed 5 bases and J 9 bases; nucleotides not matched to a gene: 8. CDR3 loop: CASSDLGGRTQYF. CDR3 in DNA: TGTGCCAGCAGTGACCTGGGAGGGCGGACGCAGTATTTT.

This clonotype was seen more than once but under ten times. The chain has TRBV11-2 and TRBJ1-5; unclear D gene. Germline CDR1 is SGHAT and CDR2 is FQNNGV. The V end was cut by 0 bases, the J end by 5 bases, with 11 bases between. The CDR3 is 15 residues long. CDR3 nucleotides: TGTGCCAGCAGCTTAGAAACAGTGCAGTATCAGCCCCAGCATTTT. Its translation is CASSLETVQYQPQHF.

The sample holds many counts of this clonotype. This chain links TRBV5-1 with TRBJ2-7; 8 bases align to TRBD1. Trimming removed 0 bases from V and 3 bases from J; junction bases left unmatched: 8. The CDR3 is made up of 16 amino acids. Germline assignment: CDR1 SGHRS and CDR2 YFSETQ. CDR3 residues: CASSLEPGQVDYEQYF. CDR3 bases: TGCGCCAGCAGCTTGGAGCCGGGACAGGTAGACTACGAGCAGTACTTC.

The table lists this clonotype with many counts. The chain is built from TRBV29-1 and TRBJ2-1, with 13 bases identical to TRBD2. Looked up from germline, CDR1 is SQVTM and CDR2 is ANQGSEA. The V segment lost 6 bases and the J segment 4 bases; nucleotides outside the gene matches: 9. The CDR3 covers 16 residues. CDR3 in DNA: TGCAGCGTGGGAGGACTAGCGGGAGATTCGTACAATGAGCAGTTCTTC. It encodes CSVGGLAGDSYNEQFF.

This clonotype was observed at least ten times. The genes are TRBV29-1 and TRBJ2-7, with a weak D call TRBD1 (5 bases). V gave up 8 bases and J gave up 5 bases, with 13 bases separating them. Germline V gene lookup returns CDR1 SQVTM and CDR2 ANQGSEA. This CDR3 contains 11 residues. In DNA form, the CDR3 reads TGCAGCACCGTGCAGGGAAACGAGCAGTACTTC. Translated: CSTVQGNEQYF.

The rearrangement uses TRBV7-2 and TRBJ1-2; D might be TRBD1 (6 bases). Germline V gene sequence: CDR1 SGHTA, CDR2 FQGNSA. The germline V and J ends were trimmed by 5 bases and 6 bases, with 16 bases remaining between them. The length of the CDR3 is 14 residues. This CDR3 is CASSPSSGVHGYTF. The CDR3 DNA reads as TGTGCCAGCAGCCCCAGCTCAGGGGTTCATGGCTACACCTTC.